This entry features one T cell receptor beta chain sequence. The antigen it binds to is not known. The CDR3 covers 12 residues, taking in both the cysteine and the phenylalanine. Nucleotide data are not available. The CDR1 and CDR2 encoded by the germline V gene are MNHEY and SVGEGT. TCRdb names NextSeq 550 as the instrument used. The Human TCR Profiling Kit (MiLaboratory) was used to prepare UMI-labeled 5' RACE TRB cDNA libraries. The full amount of extracted RNA was used for cDNA synthesis, and the full amount of resulting cDNA was used for PCR amplification. The libraries were made side by side, with each library going through the same number of PCR cycles. The paper's processing steps were these. With a requirement of at least two reads per UMI, MIGEC and MiXCR extracted about 50,000 +/- 10,000 unique UMI-labeled TRB cDNA molecules per library. On average, roughly 40,000 +/- 10,000 functional in-frame TRB CDR3 nucleotide clonotypes lacking stop codons were found per library. After downsampling to 5000 UMI-labeled TRB molecules per sample, diversity metrics, including normalized Shannon-Wiener and Chao1, were computed in VDJtools. For the central five CDR3 residues, VDJtools calculated physicochemical properties weighted by clonotype size, namely interaction energy, strength, volume and Kidera factor 4. Following TCRdb reprocessing, every CDR3 protein sequence forms one entry, and DNA is not provided. These V and J calls originate from TCRdb's pipeline instead of the authors' own analysis. The sample has 45,000 to 75,000 distinct CDR3 sequences on record. 0.4% to 0.5% of the sample rests with the top ten.

This entry belongs to a study of CXCR3-negative and CXCR3-positive naive CD8 T cells (dated by TCRdb to about 2019). The study in broad terms: In total, some 150 million TRB reads were obtained, which works out to roughly 1.5 +/- 0.3 million reads per library. The diversity and physicochemical repertoire analyses included about a dozen donors pooled from two independent experiments. For the TRBV-TRBJ cluster analysis, the naive subsets came from about five donors, while the memory cells came from 3 donors. Broad study findings and their caveats: Within the same donor, TRBV-TRBJ usage looked similar between naive CXCR3-negative and CXCR3-positive cells, but memory cells had distinct patterns. Freshly isolated PBMCs were used for most assays because CXCR3 expression partially decreased after cryopreservation. Both naive subsets had comparably high repertoire diversity, while memory CD8+ T cells had much lower repertoire diversity. Surface CD5, linked to self-reactivity in mice, was comparable between naive subsets; TCR interaction strength was therefore also inferred from TRB CDR3 physicochemical properties. TRB CDR3s from CXCR3-positive naive cells showed higher hydrophobicity (lower Kidera factor 4), lower energy, and higher strength and volume indices than CXCR3-negative naive cells.

For each CD8+ T cell subset, flow sorting was done in triplicate, and a few hundred thousand cells per subset went directly into RLT lysis buffer. Naive CD8+ T cells were defined stringently as CD45RO-CCR7+CD27+CD95- to exclude memory contaminants. Standard density gradient centrifugation was used to isolate peripheral blood mononuclear cells from buffy coats. A FACSAria III was used to flow-sort naive CXCR3-negative and CXCR3-positive CD8+ T cells. Total RNA was extracted from sorted cells with an RNeasy Mini Kit. The sequence derives from a human donor in good health. Some clones in this sample may be carry-over from other donors' samples. The rearranged segments are TRBV6-2 or TRBV6-3 and TRBJ2-7; TCRdb gives TRBD1 as the D gene, but with no DNA this cannot be confirmed. Sequencing was done on a sample of naive CXCR3- CD8+ T cells from blood. In light of the paper, this sample's cell subset or site label describes: CD45RO-CCR7+CD27+CD95- naive CD8+ T cells lacking CXCR3 (TNR3-). The CDR3 amino acid sequence is: CASTQGSHEQYF.